The 18 T cell receptor beta chains below all came from one sample that was sequenced in a study of post-analysis software for immune sequencing data. Unique molecular identifiers were present in the TCR beta cDNA libraries. TCRdb itself ran the PCR reads through MiXCR, one entry per CDR3 protein. The sample carries some 800,000 distinct CDR3 sequences, about 43% recorded once. The antigens these receptors bind are not known. Overall study findings and caveats: With TRBV5-6, TRBV5-1 and TRBV20-1 included, about five TRBV segments were more frequent in patients than in controls.

The sample taken for sequencing was blood. The receptors were sampled from a girl aged 5-17 years with multiple sclerosis.

CDR3 residues: CASSLTGASGRSVETQYF. CDR3 nucleotides: TGTGCCAGCAGCTTAACGGGGGCTAGCGGGAGAAGTGTCGAGACCCAGTACTTC. The chain couples TRBV7-3 to TRBJ2-5; 10 bases fit TRBD2. V lost 0 bases and J lost 5; bases outside the gene matches: 12. The CDR3 sequence is 18 residues long. Germline CDR1 is SGHTA and CDR2 is FQGTGA.

The chain couples TRBV12-3 or TRBV12-4 to TRBJ2-7; 13 bases map to TRBD2. The CDR3 loop spans 17 amino acids. The V and J ends lost 3 bases and 3 bases, in that order; junction bases with no gene match: 8. In DNA, the CDR3 is TGTGCCAGCAGTTTCGAGACTAGCGGGGGGACTTACTACGAGCAGTACTTC. This sequence encodes CASSFETSGGTYYEQYF.

Comment on this clonotype: The germline gene is not matched at one end of the junction; a read error may be the cause. J is TRBJ2-3 and V is TRBV12-3 or TRBV12-4; possible D gene TRBD1, 5 bases. The CDR3 runs to 15 residues. For the CDR3, the DNA is TGTGCCAGCAGTTCCACCTTGGTTGGGGCAGATATGCAGTATTTT. Amino acid sequence: CASSSTLVGADMQYF.

The chain has TRBV5-1 and TRBJ1-1; the D gene is possibly TRBD1 (6 bases). Per germline, CDR1 SGHRS and CDR2 YFSETQ. This CDR3 has 16 residues. The V end was cut by 3 bases, the J end by 5 bases, with 20 bases between. Here the CDR3 reads CASSWKQGGGRTEAFF. The CDR3 DNA sequence: TGCGCCAGCAGCTGGAAACAGGGAGGGGGAAGGACTGAAGCTTTCTTT.

V and J are TRBV7-2 and TRBJ2-5; the D gene is possibly TRBD1 (6 bases). The CDR3 runs to 14 residues. Germline values: CDR1 SGHTA, CDR2 FQGNSA. Trimming removed 5 bases at V and 4 bases at J, with 14 bases between. Here the CDR3 DNA reads TGTGCCAGCAGCCAGGGGTCAGGGATAGAGACCCAGTACTTC. It translates to CASSQGSGIETQYF.

This clonotype was detected ten times or more. V is TRBV28 and J is TRBJ2-5; TRBD2 aligns across 11 bases. Unmatched junction bases numbered 9, after V lost 7 bases and J lost 5 bases. From germline, CDR1 is MDHEN and CDR2 SYDVKM. The CDR3 sequence is 15 residues long. The CDR3: CASTRPTSGKETQYF. CDR3 nucleotides: TGTGCCAGCACCCGCCCGACTAGCGGGAAGGAGACCCAGTACTTC.

Concerning this clonotype itself: A clone one base away is much larger, so this may be a read error. The V gene is TRBV12-3 or TRBV12-4, the J gene TRBJ2-3; D call uncertain. The CDR3 covers 14 residues. The V end lost 3 bases, the J end lost 0 bases, and 7 bases lay between the germline ends. DNA for the CDR3: TGTGCCAGCAGTTTGTCTGCTAGCACAGATACGCAGTATTTT. As protein: CASSLSASTDTQYF.

The chain has TRBV15 and TRBJ2-7; D is possibly TRBD1 (6 bases). The length of the CDR3 is 16 residues. Trimming shortened V by 5 bases and J by 0 bases, and 17 bases separated the two germline ends. CDR1 is LNHNV, CDR2 YYDKDF, per germline (reference sequence). The CDR3 loop reads CATSEKDSSSSYEQYF. The CDR3 DNA reads TGTGCCACCAGCGAAAAGGACAGTTCCAGCTCCTACGAGCAGTACTTC.

The chain recombines TRBV20-1 with TRBJ1-2, with 8 nucleotides matching TRBD1. V dropped 5 bases and J dropped 1; count of bases not matched to a gene: 6. The CDR3 consists of 14 residues. Germline V gene sequence: CDR1 DFQATT, CDR2 SNEGSKA (reference sequence). The CDR3 DNA follows: TGCAGTGCTCCACCGGGACAGGATAACTATGGCTACACCTTC. Protein product: CSAPPGQDNYGYTF.

The CDR3 loop reads CASSGTSGLRAAGELFF. In DNA form, the CDR3 reads TGTGCCAGCAGTGGGACTAGCGGCCTAAGGGCCGCCGGGGAGCTGTTTTTT. V and J are TRBV2 and TRBJ2-2, with 10 nucleotides matching TRBD2. Germline V CDR1 and CDR2: SNHLY, FYNNEI. The CDR3 loop spans 17 amino acids. V dropped 4 bases and J dropped 6; count of bases not matched to a gene: 11.

The V and J genes are TRBV5-1 and TRBJ1-1; D gene uncertain. The CDR3 runs 15 residues. V shed 3 bases and J shed 4 bases, with 16 bases lying between them. CDR1 is SGHRS and CDR2 is YFSETQ in the germline V gene. In nucleotides, the CDR3 is TGCGCCAGCAGCTCACTAGCCGGAGAGGGCACTGAAGCTTTCTTT. Translated: CASSSLAGEGTEAFF.

There are a few counts of this clonotype. CDR3 sequence: CASSYYDGASYEQYF. CDR3 in DNA: TGTGCCAGCAGTTACTATGACGGAGCCTCCTACGAGCAGTACTTC. V is TRBV6-2 or TRBV6-3 and J is TRBJ2-7; no clear D. Germline V gene data show CDR1 as MNHEY and CDR2 as SVGEGT. The CDR3 consists of 15 residues. V shed 1 base and J shed 0 bases, with 10 bases lying between them.

This chain uses TRBV19 with TRBJ2-1; 11 positions match TRBD2. CDR1 is LNHDA, CDR2 SQIVND, per germline (reference sequence). The J segment lost 2 bases and the V segment lost 3 bases, leaving 9 bases of the junction unmatched. CDR3 length equals 18 residues. CDR3 in amino acids: CASSIGTSGRHTYNEQFF. The CDR3 DNA reads as TGTGCCAGTAGTATCGGGACTAGCGGCCGGCACACCTACAATGAGCAGTTCTTC.

This clonotype has only a few counts. This chain links TRBV4-3 with TRBJ2-5, with a tentative D call TRBD2 (6 bases). The ends were cut back, 10 bases at V and 4 bases at J, with 10 bases in the middle. The CDR3 spans 11 residues. The V gene's germline CDR1 is LGHNA and CDR2 YSLEER. CDR3 protein: CAKQGGETQYF. CDR3 sequence (DNA): TGCGCCAAGCAGGGAGGAGAGACCCAGTACTTC.

The genes are TRBV7-9 and TRBJ1-1, with 8 positions matching TRBD1. Germline V lookup: CDR1 SEHNR, CDR2 FQNEAQ (reference sequence). The CDR3 is 15 amino acids. V gave up 4 bases and J gave up 1 base; unmatched junction bases: 5. The CDR3, as DNA: TGTGCCAGCAGCTCAGTGGGACAGGAGAACACTGAAGCTTTCTTT. It specifies CASSSVGQENTEAFF.

This sequence joins TRBV12-3 or TRBV12-4 and TRBJ2-1; possibly TRBD1 or TRBD2 for D (5 bases each). The CDR3 is 16 amino acids. V was pared by 6 bases and J by 4 bases, with 19 bases between. The CDR3 loop reads CASRGRGTGTYNEQFF. The CDR3 DNA is TGTGCCAGCAGGGGCCGTGGGACGGGTACTTACAATGAGCAGTTCTTC.

Only a few counts were recorded for this clonotype. This chain uses TRBV12-3 or TRBV12-4 with TRBJ2-5, with unresolved D. Trimming removed 2 bases at V and 2 bases at J, with 6 bases between. The CDR3 sequence is 13 residues long. The CDR3 sequence is CASSLLTQETQYF. In DNA, the CDR3 is TGTGCCAGCAGTTTACTTACGCAAGAGACCCAGTACTTC.

In the case of this clonotype: The junction departs from germline at one end; a sequencing error may be responsible. The chain recombines TRBV3-1 with TRBJ1-2; D remains unclear. The germline V gene has CDR1 LGHDT and CDR2 YNNKEL (reference sequence). CDR3 length: 16 amino acids. As DNA, the CDR3 is TGCGCCAGCAGCCAAGATAGTCTCACAGTAAACCGTGGCTACACCTTC. It codes for CASSQDSLTVNRGYTF.